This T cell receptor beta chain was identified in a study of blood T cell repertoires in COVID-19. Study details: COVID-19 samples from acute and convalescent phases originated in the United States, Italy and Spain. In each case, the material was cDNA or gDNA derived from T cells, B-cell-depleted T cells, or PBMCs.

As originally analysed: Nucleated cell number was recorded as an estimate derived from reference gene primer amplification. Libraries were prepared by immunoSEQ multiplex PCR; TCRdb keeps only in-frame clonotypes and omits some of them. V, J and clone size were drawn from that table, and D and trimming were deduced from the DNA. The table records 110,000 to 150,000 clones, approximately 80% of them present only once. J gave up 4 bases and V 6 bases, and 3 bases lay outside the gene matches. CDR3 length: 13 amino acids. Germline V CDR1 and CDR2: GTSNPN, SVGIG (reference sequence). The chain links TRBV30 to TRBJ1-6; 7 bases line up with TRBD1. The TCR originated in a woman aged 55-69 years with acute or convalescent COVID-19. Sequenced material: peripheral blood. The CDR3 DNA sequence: TGTGCCTGTAGACAGGGATATAATTCACCCCTCCACTTT. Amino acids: CACRQGYNSPLHF.